The 25 T cell receptor beta chains in this list originate from one sample, sequenced in a study of blood T cell repertoires in COVID-19. Libraries were prepared by immunoSEQ multiplex PCR; TCRdb keeps only in-frame clonotypes and omits some of them. The table has 200,000 or so clones, around 86% seen once; the top ten hold about 3%. The material sequenced was peripheral blood. Source of these receptors: a man in his 60s with acute or convalescent COVID-19.

This clone was detected once. The V and J genes are TRBV28 and TRBJ2-3, with D possibly matching TRBD1 (6 bases). V gave up 2 bases and J gave up 2 bases, with 11 bases separating them. The CDR3 is 15 amino acids. The V gene's germline CDR1 is MDHEN and CDR2 SYDVKM. The CDR3 DNA reads as TGTGCCAGCAGTTTACCACAGGGTAACACAGATACGCAGTATTTT. Translated: CASSLPQGNTDTQYF.

This chain uses TRBV6-4 with TRBJ1-5; no reliable D call. V was pared by 3 bases and J by 0 bases, with 12 bases between. The CDR3 extends over 16 amino acids. Looked up from germline, CDR1 is MRHNA and CDR2 is SNTAGT. The CDR3: CASSDTEAYSNQPQHF. In DNA, the CDR3 is TGTGCCAGCAGTGATACGGAGGCTTATAGCAATCAGCCCCAGCATTTT.

The chain recombines TRBV4-3 with TRBJ1-6; TRBD1 matches 7 bases. Trimming took 4 bases from V and 2 from J; bases not matched to a gene: 2. The germline CDR1 and CDR2 sequences are LGHNA and YSLEER. The CDR3 is 15 residues long. The DNA for the CDR3 is TGCGCCAGCAGCCCCGGGACAGCCTATAATTCACCCCTCCACTTT. Amino acid sequence: CASSPGTAYNSPLHF.

The J gene is TRBJ2-7, the V gene TRBV7-9; 10 nucleotides match TRBD2. Trimming took 5 bases from V and 0 from J; bases not matched to a gene: 16. Germline assignment: CDR1 SEHNR and CDR2 FQNEAQ (reference sequence). This CDR3 comprises 19 residues. CDR3 DNA sequence: TGTGCCAGCAGCACCACCTCACCCGAGACTAGCGGGCCCTCCTACGAGCAGTACTTC. Its translation: CASSTTSPETSGPSYEQYF.

A single count supports this clone. The chain employs TRBV7-2 and TRBJ2-5, with 8 nucleotides matching TRBD2. The CDR3 covers 14 residues. CDR1 and CDR2 from the germline V gene are SGHTA and FQGNSA. With V trimmed by 3 bases and J by 4 bases, 4 bases remained unmatched. In nucleotides, the CDR3 is TGTGCCAGCAGCTTTGGGACTAGGGGAGAGACCCAGTACTTC. Its translation: CASSFGTRGETQYF. Full variable domain (outside the CDR3, taken from reference TRBV7-2 and TRBJ2-5): GAGVSQSPSNKVTEKGKDVELRCDPISGHTALYWYRQSLGQGLEFLIYFQGNSAPDKSGLPSDRFSAERTGGSVSTLTIQRTQQEDSAVYLCASSFGTRGETQYFGPGTRLLVL.

This chain connects TRBV29-1 to TRBJ2-7; no firm D call. V was shortened by 4 bases and J by 5 bases, with 15 bases between the two germline ends. The CDR3 has 13 amino acids. CDR1 SQVTM and CDR2 ANQGSEA come from the germline V gene. CDR3 in amino acids: CSVGVALRNEQYF. CDR3 DNA: TGCAGCGTTGGGGTAGCATTAAGGAACGAGCAGTACTTC.

This clone was seen only once. The rearrangement uses TRBV15 and TRBJ1-5; D gene unclear. The CDR3 consists of 14 residues. Germline CDR1 LNHNV, CDR2 YYDKDF (reference sequence). Between the trimmed V and J ends, which lost 5 bases and 4 bases, there was a span of 12 bases. The chain's CDR3 is CATSPLAENQPQHF. CDR3 bases: TGTGCCACCAGCCCCCTGGCGGAGAATCAGCCCCAGCATTTT.

V usage is TRBV19 and J usage is TRBJ1-3, with 7 bases aligning to TRBD1. The CDR3 consists of 15 residues. V lost 4 bases to trimming and J lost 0 bases; unmatched junction nucleotides: 3. Germline V CDR1 and CDR2: LNHDA, SQIVND (reference sequence). For the CDR3, the DNA is TGTGCCAGTAGTAGGGGACAGAGCTCTGGAAACACCATATATTTT. It specifies CASSRGQSSGNTIYF.

V and J are TRBV7-6 and TRBJ2-1; possibly TRBD1 for D (6 bases). The length of the CDR3 is 18 residues. Trimming removed 1 base from V and 5 bases from J, with 21 bases in between. Germline assignment: CDR1 SGHVS and CDR2 FNYEAQ. This CDR3 reads CASSLVWGLRGNHNEQFF. In DNA form, the CDR3 reads TGTGCCAGCAGCTTAGTATGGGGGCTAAGGGGGAACCACAATGAGCAGTTCTTC. Filled out from reference TRBV7-6 and TRBJ2-1, the complete variable domain reads GAGVSQSPRYKVTKRGQDVALRCDPISGHVSLYWYRQALGQGPEFLTYFNYEAQQDKSGLPNDRFSAERPEGSISTLTIQRTEQRDSAMYRCASSLVWGLRGNHNEQFFGPGTRLTVL.

V is TRBV19 and J is TRBJ1-5; TRBD1 might be the D (6 bases). Trimming cost V 6 bases and J 6 bases, with 18 bases left between them. The CDR3 length is 15 residues. The germline CDR1 and CDR2 sequences are LNHDA and SQIVND (reference sequence). The DNA for the CDR3 is TGTGCCAGTAGGAACTTACAGGGAACGGGTCAGCCCCAGCATTTT. This codes for CASRNLQGTGQPQHF.

This chain connects TRBV5-1 to TRBJ2-5; 7 nucleotides match TRBD2. The CDR3 runs to 14 residues. Germline V gene lookup returns CDR1 SGHRS and CDR2 YFSETQ. The junction had 5 bases not matched to a gene; V was cut back by 4 bases and J by 2 bases. The CDR3 loop is CASSLGTKQETQYF. CDR3 DNA: TGCGCCAGCAGCCTCGGGACTAAACAAGAGACCCAGTACTTC.

The V and J genes are TRBV9 and TRBJ1-5; D possibly corresponds to TRBD1 (5 bases). CDR1 is SGDLS, CDR2 YYNGEE, per germline. The V end was cut by 3 bases, the J end by 4 bases, with 11 bases between. CDR3 length equals 14 residues. In nucleotides, the CDR3 is TGTGCCAGCAGCGCGGGGGGTGGGAATCAGCCCCAGCATTTT. This codes for CASSAGGGNQPQHF. Using reference TRBV9 and TRBJ1-5 for the parts outside the CDR3, the full variable domain is DSGVTQTPKHLITATGQRVTLRCSPRSGDLSVYWYQQSLDQGLQFLIQYYNGEERAKGNILERFSAQQFPDLHSELNLSSLELGDSALYFCASSAGGGNQPQHFGDGTRLSIL.

A few counts support this clone. The V call is TRBV27, the J call TRBJ2-4; 16 bases are shared with TRBD2. The CDR3 extends over 17 amino acids. V shed 5 bases and J 6 bases; nucleotides not matched to a gene: 7. The V gene's germline CDR1 is MNHEY and CDR2 SMNVEV (reference sequence). CDR3 DNA sequence: TGTGCCAGCAGTCGGACCGGGACTAGCGGGGGGGTAAACATTCAGTACTTC. Encoded protein: CASSRTGTSGGVNIQYF.

This sequence joins TRBV7-2 and TRBJ2-5; the D gene is possibly TRBD2 (7 bases). The V end was cut by 6 bases, the J end by 5 bases, with 16 bases between. The CDR3 consists of 14 residues. CDR1 is SGHTA, CDR2 FQGNSA, per germline. The CDR3 sequence is CASSKGGAGETQYF. The CDR3 region has the DNA TGTGCCAGCAGTAAAGGGGGGGCGGGTGAGACCCAGTACTTC.

The chain carries TRBV12-3 or TRBV12-4 and TRBJ1-2, with D perhaps matching TRBD1 (6 bases). Trimming left V 7 bases short and J 7 bases short, with 16 bases between. The CDR3 spans 13 residues. The CDR3 nucleotides are TGTGCCAGCACACCGGGACAAGGGTCTGGCTACACCTTC. Residues: CASTPGQGSGYTF.

The V call is TRBV4-2, the J call TRBJ1-3, with a tentative D call TRBD1 (5 bases). V shed 3 bases and J shed 0 bases, with 9 bases lying between them. CDR1 is LGHNA and CDR2 is YNFKEQ in the germline V gene. CDR3 length equals 15 residues. Written as DNA, the CDR3 is TGTGCCAGCAGCCAGCAGGGTAACTCTGGAAACACCATATATTTT. This translates into CASSQQGNSGNTIYF.

V is TRBV6-2 or TRBV6-3 and J is TRBJ1-1; D possibly corresponds to TRBD1 (6 bases). V shed 2 bases and J shed 0 bases, with 13 bases lying between them. The CDR3 has 16 residues. Germline CDR1 is MNHEY and CDR2 is SVGEGT. The CDR3 coding sequence is TGTGCCAGCAGTTACCGGGGGGCGAAGATGAACACTGAAGCTTTCTTT. Encoded protein: CASSYRGAKMNTEAFF.

The genes are TRBV5-1 and TRBJ2-2; 9 nucleotides match TRBD2. After removal of 5 bases from V and 7 bases from J, the junction contained 9 bases not matched to a gene. The CDR3 spans 15 residues. The germline V gene has CDR1 SGHRS and CDR2 YFSETQ. CDR3 bases: TGCGCCAGCAGACGGACTAGCGCAGAGCTCGGGGAGCTGTTTTTT. It specifies CASRRTSAELGELFF.

V gene TRBV7-9 combines with J gene TRBJ1-4; tentatively, D is TRBD1 (5 bases). Trimming removed 3 bases at V and 10 bases at J, with 18 bases between. The V gene's germline CDR1 is SEHNR and CDR2 FQNEAQ (reference sequence). The CDR3 sequence is 15 residues long. CDR3 protein: CASSFGAESGGKLFF. The CDR3 region has the DNA TGTGCCAGCAGCTTTGGGGCCGAATCCGGGGGAAAACTGTTTTTT.

This sequence joins TRBV11-1 and TRBJ2-7; 11 nucleotides align to TRBD1. The CDR3 length is 16 residues. Germline loops: CDR1 SGHAT, CDR2 FQDESV (reference sequence). The V and J ends lost 1 base and 3 bases, in that order; junction bases with no gene match: 5. The chain's CDR3 is CASSLGRTGGFYEQYF. CDR3 in DNA: TGTGCCAGCAGCTTAGGGAGGACAGGGGGCTTCTACGAGCAGTACTTC.

The rearrangement links TRBV29-1 to TRBJ2-4, with 9 bases identical to TRBD1. The CDR3 consists of 17 residues. J gave up 0 bases and V 4 bases, and 10 bases lay outside the gene matches. Germline loops: CDR1 SQVTM, CDR2 ANQGSEA. In DNA, the CDR3 is TGCAGCGTTGGCGACAGGGGGATCGGTCTAGCCAAAAACATTCAGTACTTC. It yields the protein CSVGDRGIGLAKNIQYF.

This chain links TRBV30 with TRBJ2-7; 11 nucleotides line up with TRBD1. The germline gives CDR1 GTSNPN, CDR2 SVGIG (reference sequence). The CDR3 covers 13 residues. Germline trimming cut 5 bases from V and 3 bases from J; bases unmatched to any gene: 3. In DNA, the CDR3 is TGTGCCTGGGGGGACAGGGGGGTCTACGAGCAGTACTTC. This gives the protein CAWGDRGVYEQYF.

The rearrangement uses TRBV29-1 and TRBJ1-2; tentatively, D is TRBD1 (5 bases). The CDR3 sequence is 12 residues long. The germline V gene encodes CDR1 SQVTM and CDR2 ANQGSEA. Trimming left V 3 bases short and J 4 bases short, with 9 bases between. The CDR3 here is CSVEGGVYGYTF. The CDR3 coding sequence is TGCAGCGTTGAGGGGGGAGTCTATGGCTACACCTTC. Looking up the rest from reference TRBV29-1 and TRBJ1-2 gives the full variable domain: SAVISQKPSRDICQRGTSLTIQCQVDSQVTMMFWYRQQPGQSLTLIATANQGSEATYESGFVIDKFPISRPNLTFSTLTVSNMSPEDSSIYLCSVEGGVYGYTFGSGTRLTVV.

The CDR3 is CASSLGTGPYEQYF. The CDR3 nucleotides are TGTGCCAGCAGCTTAGGGACAGGTCCCTACGAGCAGTACTTC. This sequence joins TRBV7-3 and TRBJ2-7, with 8 bases matching TRBD1. The CDR3 spans 14 residues. The V and J ends lost 2 bases and 2 bases, in that order; junction bases with no gene match: 2. In germline, CDR1 is SGHTA, CDR2 FQGTGA.

V is TRBV28 and J is TRBJ2-7; D may be TRBD2 (6 bases). With 7 bases removed from V and 4 bases from J, the gap between germline ends came to 11 bases. CDR3 length: 12 residues. The germline V gene encodes CDR1 MDHEN and CDR2 SYDVKM. The chain's CDR3 is CASNFRGYEQYF. The CDR3 region has the DNA TGTGCCAGCAATTTTCGGGGGTACGAGCAGTACTTC.